The clone carrying this T cell receptor (beta chain) was detected only a few times. This entry comes from a study of T-cell memory formation after mild COVID-19. The CDR3 contains 11 residues. The V and J ends lost 7 bases and 7 bases respectively, with 10 bases between them. Germline CDR1 and CDR2: MNHEY and SVGAGI. TCRdb redid the calling of the 5' RACE reads with MiXCR, one entry per CDR3 protein. This repertoire shows about 400,000 distinct CDR3 sequences, more than 20% found once; its top ten account for around 8.1%. The specimen was PBMCs or a T cell subset sorted from them (not recorded which). The sequence was obtained from an adult woman who had mild COVID-19 (a few samples of this study predate the infection). Cell type and time point are not known. This chain uses TRBV6-5 with TRBJ1-1; D not certain. CDR3 residues: CASIAAGEAFF. The CDR3 DNA reads as TGTGCCAGCATAGCGGCCGGTGAAGCTTTCTTT.